A selection of T cell receptor beta chains follows, all from one sample in a study of CD8 T cells in Susac syndrome. TCRdb used MiXCR to reprocess the immunoSEQ multiplex PCR reads, holding one entry per CDR3 protein. The profile covers tens of thousands of distinct CDR3 sequences, with around 94% appearing a single time and 0.26% taken by the ten largest. The specimen was CD8+ T cells from PBMCs. These receptors were collected from a human donor in good health. Both conserved end residues are part of each CDR3. D genes are given only for firm matches.

J: TRBJ2-1; V: TRBV10-2; D: TRBD2; CDR3: CASSESVLASGRYVSYNEQFF
J: TRBJ1-1; V: TRBV27; D: NA; CDR3: CASSLSSGATEAFF
J: TRBJ2-2; V: TRBV7-2; D: NA; CDR3: CASSLERYANTGELFF
J: TRBJ1-5; V: TRBV27; D: NA; CDR3: CASGLTVQPQHF
J: TRBJ2-2; V: TRBV5-8; D: TRBD2; CDR3: CASSLAGGHGTGELFF
J: TRBJ1-1; V: TRBV9; D: NA; CDR3: CASSVGGGWNTEAFF
J: TRBJ2-7; V: TRBV6-5; D: TRBD1; CDR3: CASSLPTGGEQYF
J: TRBJ2-1; V: TRBV9; D: NA; CDR3: CASSVAGGNYNEQFF
J: TRBJ1-2; V: TRBV12-3/TRBV12-4; D: NA; CDR3: CASSSGPAVIYGYTF
J: TRBJ2-3; V: TRBV25-1; D: NA; CDR3: CASSVGGSTDTQYF
J: TRBJ2-1; V: TRBV18; D: NA; CDR3: CASSPRGSPIPYNEQFF
J: TRBJ2-5; V: TRBV15; D: NA; CDR3: CATSSKPDEAETQYF
J: TRBJ1-2; V: TRBV2; D: NA; CDR3: CASDTSVDGYTF
J: TRBJ2-5; V: TRBV10-3; D: TRBD2; CDR3: CAIRSGGEQETQYF
J: TRBJ2-3; V: TRBV5-1; D: TRBD1; CDR3: CASSFADRVQLDTQYF
J: TRBJ1-1; V: TRBV27; D: NA; CDR3: CASSLSGSARWAFF
J: TRBJ1-2; V: TRBV7-9; D: NA; CDR3: CASSLGPGLFNYGYTF
J: TRBJ2-1; V: TRBV29-1; D: TRBD2; CDR3: CSVGPYREGSYNEQFF
J: TRBJ2-7; V: TRBV6-1; D: NA; CDR3: CASSEIAHEQYF
J: TRBJ2-1; V: TRBV13; D: TRBD2; CDR3: CASGTSGSYNEQFF
J: TRBJ1-1; V: TRBV2; D: NA; CDR3: CASKGPEAFF
J: TRBJ1-2; V: TRBV4-1; D: TRBD1; CDR3: CASSQEPHRGLVYGYTF
J: TRBJ2-5; V: TRBV13; D: TRBD2; CDR3: CASSSPHSGETQYF
J: TRBJ1-5; V: TRBV9; D: NA; CDR3: CASSVADGQPQHF
J: TRBJ2-1; V: TRBV3-1; D: NA; CDR3: CASSQRYPHEQFF
J: TRBJ2-1; V: TRBV25-1; D: NA; CDR3: CASCRGSYNEQFF
J: TRBJ2-1; V: TRBV20-1; D: NA; CDR3: CSARGSEAVYNEQFF
J: TRBJ2-2; V: TRBV9; D: NA; CDR3: CASSVDLANTGELFF
J: TRBJ1-5; V: TRBV9; D: NA; CDR3: CASSVGGLNQPQHF
J: TRBJ1-1; V: TRBV15; D: NA; CDR3: CATSARLGGVNTEAFF
J: TRBJ1-2; V: TRBV2; D: TRBD1; CDR3: CASSELGQGSGGYTF
J: TRBJ2-1; V: TRBV24-1; D: NA; CDR3: CATSEGSSYNEQFF
J: TRBJ1-2; V: TRBV27; D: NA; CDR3: CASSGGSHRGGYTF
J: TRBJ1-2; V: TRBV14; D: NA; CDR3: CASSQDRRGAIRGYTF
J: TRBJ1-1; V: TRBV5-8; D: NA; CDR3: CASSLGFGKDTEAFF
J: TRBJ2-1; V: TRBV12-3/TRBV12-4; D: NA; CDR3: CASSVRGDPFSYNEQFF
J: TRBJ2-1; V: TRBV20-1; D: NA; CDR3: CSAAPRVSYNEQFF
J: TRBJ2-2; V: TRBV4-1; D: TRBD2; CDR3: CASSLGTSGSSGELFF
J: TRBJ2-7; V: TRBV6-5; D: NA; CDR3: CASQQGSRYEQYF
J: TRBJ2-7; V: TRBV12-1; D: NA; CDR3: CASRGLEQYF
J: TRBJ2-3; V: TRBV27; D: NA; CDR3: CASSTSTYFSSTRTDTQYF
J: TRBJ2-1; V: TRBV12-3/TRBV12-4; D: TRBD2; CDR3: CASSSLAGEGSNEQFF
J: TRBJ1-1; V: TRBV4-1; D: NA; CDR3: CASSQEGSEAFF
J: TRBJ2-6; V: TRBV29-1; D: TRBD1; CDR3: CSVMGTGASGANVLTF
J: TRBJ2-5; V: TRBV9; D: TRBD1; CDR3: CASSVGGTDQETQYF
J: TRBJ2-2; V: TRBV4-1; D: TRBD2; CDR3: CASSLTSVRPGELFF
J: TRBJ1-5; V: TRBV27; D: NA; CDR3: CASSSTPGRPQHF
J: TRBJ2-1; V: TRBV30; D: TRBD2; CDR3: CAGTSGTSSYNEQFF
J: TRBJ2-2; V: TRBV20-1; D: NA; CDR3: CSVRDPNTGELFF
J: TRBJ2-3; V: TRBV13; D: NA; CDR3: CASSFTDGLPGTDTQYF
J: TRBJ1-1; V: TRBV20-1; D: NA; CDR3: CSARDHIRNTEAFF
J: TRBJ2-7; V: TRBV7-9; D: NA; CDR3: CASSLVGGLYEQYF
J: TRBJ1-1; V: TRBV4-3; D: NA; CDR3: CAARGVYPEAFF
J: TRBJ1-5; V: TRBV12-3/TRBV12-4; D: TRBD1; CDR3: CASSSQDRRAYSNQPQHF